This T cell receptor beta chain appears in the sequencing data of a study of T cells after yellow fever vaccination. The germline CDR1 and CDR2 sequences are KGHSH and LQKENI. The CDR3 spans 15 residues. Trimming removed 3 bases from V and 1 base from J, with 12 bases in between. Template-switching 5'RACE yielded the TCR cDNA; a universal primer site and UMIs were added in the process. TCRdb fed the 5' RACE reads into MiXCR, producing one record per CDR3 protein. The sample carries over 200,000 distinct CDR3 sequences, approximately 6.8% recorded once. The source is a man in his thirties or forties who received the YFV17D yellow fever vaccine. V and J are TRBV18 and TRBJ2-5, with a possible D match to TRBD1 (6 bases). Sequencing used CD4+ T cells sorted from PBMCs, obtained on the day of the yellow fever booster vaccination. CDR3 in amino acids: CASSPPTGFQETQYF. CDR3 nucleotide sequence: TGTGCCAGCTCACCTCCGACAGGATTCCAAGAGACCCAGTACTTC.